A selection of T cell receptor beta chains follows, all from one sample in a study of shared clonotypes between healthy human individuals. TCRdb's copy holds only in-frame clones and misses some; the assay was immunoSEQ multiplex PCR. The sample carries fewer than 1.6 million clones, approximately 98.5% recorded once. The sample taken for sequencing was naive CD4+ T cells sorted from blood. The receptor source for this set is a young man in good health. CDR3s include the opening cysteine and the closing phenylalanine or tryptophan. A D gene is named only where the DNA matches it firmly. The size of a clone is reported for some rows only, either as once, few or many, or as a class for expanded clones.

d_gene: .
j_gene: TRBJ1-5
abundance: .
v_gene: TRBV10-3
CDR3nt: TGTGCCATCAGTACCTCTTTGGGGGATCAGCCCCAGCATTTT
CDR3aa: CAISTSLGDQPQHF

d_gene: TRBD1
j_gene: TRBJ2-5
abundance: .
v_gene: TRBV9
CDR3nt: TGTGCCAGCAGCGTCAGACAGGGAGAGACCCAGTACTTC
CDR3aa: CASSVRQGETQYF

d_gene: .
j_gene: TRBJ2-3
abundance: .
v_gene: TRBV7-9
CDR3nt: TGTGCCAGCAGCTTAGAACGGCAGGGGCCCCACACAGATACGCAGTATTTT
CDR3aa: CASSLERQGPHTDTQYF

d_gene: .
j_gene: TRBJ1-2
abundance: .
v_gene: TRBV5-4
CDR3nt: TGTGCCAGCAGCTTGGTGGGGGGGTCTAACTATGGCTACACCTTC
CDR3aa: CASSLVGGSNYGYTF

d_gene: .
j_gene: TRBJ2-7
abundance: .
v_gene: TRBV28
CDR3nt: TGTGCCAGCAGTTTAACTTACGAGCAGTACTTC
CDR3aa: CASSLTYEQYF

d_gene: TRBD2
j_gene: TRBJ2-1
abundance: .
v_gene: TRBV10-1
CDR3nt: TGCGCCAGCAGTTCAGCGGGGGGATCCTACAATGAGCAGTTCTTC
CDR3aa: CASSSAGGSYNEQFF

d_gene: TRBD1
j_gene: TRBJ1-3
abundance: .
v_gene: TRBV14
CDR3nt: TGTGCCAGCAGCCAACAACAGGGGGCTATCTCTGGAAACACCATATATTTT
CDR3aa: CASSQQQGAISGNTIYF

d_gene: .
j_gene: TRBJ2-3
abundance: .
v_gene: TRBV5-1
CDR3nt: TGCGCCAGCAGCTCTTCTCGGAGGGACGCCACGCAGTATTTT
CDR3aa: CASSSSRRDATQYF

d_gene: .
j_gene: TRBJ2-7
abundance: .
v_gene: TRBV5-1
CDR3nt: TGCGCCAGCAGCTTGGAGAGACACTCTGGGCGTTACGAGCAGTACTTC
CDR3aa: CASSLERHSGRYEQYF

d_gene: .
j_gene: TRBJ2-3
abundance: .
v_gene: TRBV5-4
CDR3nt: TGTGCCAGCAGCCACCTTCAAGATCACACAGATACGCAGTATTTT
CDR3aa: CASSHLQDHTDTQYF

d_gene: .
j_gene: TRBJ2-7
abundance: .
v_gene: TRBV20-1
CDR3nt: TGCAGTGCGAGACAGTCCTACGAGCAGTACTTC
CDR3aa: CSARQSYEQYF

d_gene: .
j_gene: TRBJ2-7
abundance: .
v_gene: TRBV5-4
CDR3nt: TGTGCCAGCAGCTTTAACGGGAGTATTCAGTACGAGCAGTACTTC
CDR3aa: CASSFNGSIQYEQYF

d_gene: .
j_gene: TRBJ1-2
abundance: once
v_gene: TRBV2
CDR3nt: TGTGCCAGCAGTAAGACCGGGGGAGGCTACACCTTC
CDR3aa: CASSKTGGGYTF

d_gene: .
j_gene: TRBJ2-7
abundance: .
v_gene: TRBV5-1
CDR3nt: TGCGCCAGCAGCTTGGTCGGGGGAGGATCATACGAGCAGTACTTC
CDR3aa: CASSLVGGGSYEQYF

d_gene: .
j_gene: TRBJ2-1
abundance: .
v_gene: TRBV11-2
CDR3nt: TGTGCCAGCAGCCTCGACCGGCTATCCAATGAGCAGTTCTTC
CDR3aa: CASSLDRLSNEQFF

d_gene: .
j_gene: TRBJ2-7
abundance: .
v_gene: TRBV19
CDR3nt: TGTGCCAGTAGTGCAACCCCGGGACCGACTTTCGAGCAGTACTTC
CDR3aa: CASSATPGPTFEQYF

d_gene: .
j_gene: TRBJ2-5
abundance: .
v_gene: TRBV18
CDR3nt: TGTGCCAGCTCACCACCGGTTCAAGAGACCCAGTACTTC
CDR3aa: CASSPPVQETQYF

d_gene: TRBD1
j_gene: TRBJ2-3
abundance: .
v_gene: TRBV5-1
CDR3nt: TGCGCCAGCAGCCCTCCCATAGGGACAGAGGCAGATACGCAGTATTTT
CDR3aa: CASSPPIGTEADTQYF

d_gene: .
j_gene: TRBJ2-2
abundance: .
v_gene: TRBV28
CDR3nt: TGTGCCAGCAGAACCACCGGGGAGCTGTTTTTT
CDR3aa: CASRTTGELFF

d_gene: TRBD2
j_gene: TRBJ2-1
abundance: .
v_gene: TRBV7-9
CDR3nt: TGTGCCAGCCGTACTAGCGGGAGATTGGGTGAGCAGTTCTTC
CDR3aa: CASRTSGRLGEQFF

d_gene: TRBD2
j_gene: TRBJ2-3
abundance: .
v_gene: TRBV7-2
CDR3nt: TGTGCCAGCAGCCCCCGGGGACTAGCGGGAGGAGATACGCAGTATTTT
CDR3aa: CASSPRGLAGGDTQYF

d_gene: .
j_gene: TRBJ2-1
abundance: once
v_gene: TRBV28
CDR3nt: TGTGCCAGCAGTTTGGGGGACAATGAGCAGTTCTTC
CDR3aa: CASSLGDNEQFF

d_gene: TRBD1
j_gene: TRBJ2-2
abundance: .
v_gene: TRBV7-8
CDR3nt: TGTGCCAGCAGCTCATTAGGACAGGGAGGGGAGCTGTTTTTT
CDR3aa: CASSSLGQGGELFF

d_gene: TRBD1
j_gene: TRBJ2-7
abundance: .
v_gene: TRBV5-4
CDR3nt: TGTGCCAGCAGCTTGGACAGGGGTTACGAGCAGTACTTC
CDR3aa: CASSLDRGYEQYF

d_gene: .
j_gene: TRBJ2-5
abundance: .
v_gene: TRBV4-1
CDR3nt: TGCGCCAGCAGCGTCCGGGAGACCCAGTACTTC
CDR3aa: CASSVRETQYF

d_gene: .
j_gene: TRBJ1-1
abundance: .
v_gene: TRBV5-8
CDR3nt: TGTGCCAGCACGCGGTTCGGAGAAGCTTTCTTT
CDR3aa: CASTRFGEAFF

d_gene: .
j_gene: TRBJ2-7
abundance: .
v_gene: TRBV28
CDR3nt: TGTGCCAGCAGTTTCCCGGGCTGGAGCTCCTACGAGCAGTACTTC
CDR3aa: CASSFPGWSSYEQYF

d_gene: .
j_gene: TRBJ2-7
abundance: .
v_gene: TRBV10-3
CDR3nt: TGTGCCATCAGTGATGCGGGACAGAGGCACGAGCAGTACTTC
CDR3aa: CAISDAGQRHEQYF

d_gene: .
j_gene: TRBJ2-5
abundance: .
v_gene: TRBV10-3
CDR3nt: TGTGCCACCAGGGCCGGGGGACAAGAGACCCAGTACTTC
CDR3aa: CATRAGGQETQYF

d_gene: .
j_gene: TRBJ2-6
abundance: .
v_gene: TRBV4-1
CDR3nt: TGCGCCAGCAGCCAAGGGAGCTCTGGGGCCAACGTCCTGACTTTC
CDR3aa: CASSQGSSGANVLTF

d_gene: TRBD2
j_gene: TRBJ2-1
abundance: .
v_gene: TRBV18
CDR3nt: TGTGCCAGCTCACGGGTTATGGGACTAGCGGGGACCTACAATGAGCAGTTCTTC
CDR3aa: CASSRVMGLAGTYNEQFF

d_gene: .
j_gene: TRBJ2-7
abundance: .
v_gene: TRBV19
CDR3nt: TGTGCCAGTAGTATATCGGGGAGTCCGCTTTACGAGCAGTACTTC
CDR3aa: CASSISGSPLYEQYF

d_gene: .
j_gene: TRBJ2-1
abundance: .
v_gene: TRBV7-2
CDR3nt: TGTGCCAGCATCCCCGAGGGGTCTTACAATGAGCAGTTCTTC
CDR3aa: CASIPEGSYNEQFF

d_gene: .
j_gene: TRBJ2-7
abundance: .
v_gene: TRBV6-5
CDR3nt: TGTGCCAGCAGCCGACCTCGGGGGCTCCAGTACTTC
CDR3aa: CASSRPRGLQYF

d_gene: TRBD2
j_gene: TRBJ2-1
abundance: .
v_gene: TRBV7-9
CDR3nt: TGTGCCAGCAGCTACCTAGCGGGGACCTACAATGAGCAGTTCTTC
CDR3aa: CASSYLAGTYNEQFF

d_gene: .
j_gene: TRBJ1-3
abundance: .
v_gene: TRBV7-8
CDR3nt: TGTGCCAGCAGCTTACGCGGCGCTGGAAACACCATATATTTT
CDR3aa: CASSLRGAGNTIYF

d_gene: .
j_gene: TRBJ1-3
abundance: .
v_gene: TRBV30
CDR3nt: TGTGCCTGGAGAGGAATCTCTGGAAACACCATATATTTT
CDR3aa: CAWRGISGNTIYF